The 5 T cell receptor beta chains below come from one sample, sequenced in a study of persistence of HIV-infected CD4 T cells. The immunoSEQ assay was version 4, run in survey mode. TCRdb keeps only in-frame clones here, not all; method: immunoSEQ multiplex PCR. This table holds about 33,000 clones, more than 75% found once. The stimulus was an HIV-1 Gag 15-mer peptide pool, roughly 1 ug/peptide/mL. CD40L/CD69 double-negative CD45RO-high memory CD4+ T cells were collected. No antigen has been identified for these receptors. Sequenced here: cultured CD4+ T cells from PBMCs, sampled from a patient who received antiretroviral therapy. The receptors were sampled from an adult with HIV. The donor label of this sample is uncertain.

The V call is TRBV19, the J call TRBJ2-2, with TRBD2 matching over 7 bases. The CDR3 is 14 amino acids. The V and J ends lost 7 bases and 1 base, in that order; junction bases with no gene match: 3. Looked up from germline, CDR1 is LNHDA and CDR2 is SQIVND (reference sequence). CDR3 nucleotides: TGTGCCAGTACCCCTAGCGGGAACACCGGGGAGCTGTTTTTT. Protein: CASTPSGNTGELFF.

V gene TRBV7-2 combines with J gene TRBJ2-5; no clear D gene. The CDR3 loop spans 14 amino acids. V was clipped by 1 base and J by 9 bases, with 15 bases between them. Germline V CDR1 and CDR2: SGHTA, FQGNSA. As DNA, the CDR3 is TGTGCCAGCAGCTTAGATTACCAAGGTGGGGCCCAGTACTTC. It encodes CASSLDYQGGAQYF.

The J gene is TRBJ2-6, the V gene TRBV6-2 or TRBV6-3, with 11 bases matching TRBD2. V was clipped by 2 bases and J by 0 bases; unmatched bases: 6. Germline V gene lookup returns CDR1 MNHEY and CDR2 SVGEGT. This CDR3 region has 19 residues. The DNA of the CDR3 is TGTGCCAGCAGTTACCTTACTAGCGGGGGCCCCTCTGGGGCCAACGTCCTGACTTTC. The encoded protein is CASSYLTSGGPSGANVLTF.

The chain joins TRBV2 to TRBJ1-2; 7 bases agree with TRBD1. The ends lost 7 bases at V and 8 bases at J; junction bases unmatched: 13. The CDR3 consists of 14 residues. Germline V lookup: CDR1 SNHLY, CDR2 FYNNEI. Written as DNA, the CDR3 is TGTGCCAGCAATTTTGACAGGGCTACCTCGGGCTACACCTTC. Protein sequence: CASNFDRATSGYTF.

The J gene is TRBJ1-3, the V gene TRBV19; the D is unclear. This CDR3 comprises 14 residues. Germline lookup yields CDR1 LNHDA and CDR2 SQIVND (reference sequence). The V and J ends lost 8 bases and 0 bases respectively, with 11 bases between them. The CDR3 DNA reads TGTGCCAGTTCCCACACGGGCTCTGGAAACACCATATATTTT. It yields the protein CASSHTGSGNTIYF.